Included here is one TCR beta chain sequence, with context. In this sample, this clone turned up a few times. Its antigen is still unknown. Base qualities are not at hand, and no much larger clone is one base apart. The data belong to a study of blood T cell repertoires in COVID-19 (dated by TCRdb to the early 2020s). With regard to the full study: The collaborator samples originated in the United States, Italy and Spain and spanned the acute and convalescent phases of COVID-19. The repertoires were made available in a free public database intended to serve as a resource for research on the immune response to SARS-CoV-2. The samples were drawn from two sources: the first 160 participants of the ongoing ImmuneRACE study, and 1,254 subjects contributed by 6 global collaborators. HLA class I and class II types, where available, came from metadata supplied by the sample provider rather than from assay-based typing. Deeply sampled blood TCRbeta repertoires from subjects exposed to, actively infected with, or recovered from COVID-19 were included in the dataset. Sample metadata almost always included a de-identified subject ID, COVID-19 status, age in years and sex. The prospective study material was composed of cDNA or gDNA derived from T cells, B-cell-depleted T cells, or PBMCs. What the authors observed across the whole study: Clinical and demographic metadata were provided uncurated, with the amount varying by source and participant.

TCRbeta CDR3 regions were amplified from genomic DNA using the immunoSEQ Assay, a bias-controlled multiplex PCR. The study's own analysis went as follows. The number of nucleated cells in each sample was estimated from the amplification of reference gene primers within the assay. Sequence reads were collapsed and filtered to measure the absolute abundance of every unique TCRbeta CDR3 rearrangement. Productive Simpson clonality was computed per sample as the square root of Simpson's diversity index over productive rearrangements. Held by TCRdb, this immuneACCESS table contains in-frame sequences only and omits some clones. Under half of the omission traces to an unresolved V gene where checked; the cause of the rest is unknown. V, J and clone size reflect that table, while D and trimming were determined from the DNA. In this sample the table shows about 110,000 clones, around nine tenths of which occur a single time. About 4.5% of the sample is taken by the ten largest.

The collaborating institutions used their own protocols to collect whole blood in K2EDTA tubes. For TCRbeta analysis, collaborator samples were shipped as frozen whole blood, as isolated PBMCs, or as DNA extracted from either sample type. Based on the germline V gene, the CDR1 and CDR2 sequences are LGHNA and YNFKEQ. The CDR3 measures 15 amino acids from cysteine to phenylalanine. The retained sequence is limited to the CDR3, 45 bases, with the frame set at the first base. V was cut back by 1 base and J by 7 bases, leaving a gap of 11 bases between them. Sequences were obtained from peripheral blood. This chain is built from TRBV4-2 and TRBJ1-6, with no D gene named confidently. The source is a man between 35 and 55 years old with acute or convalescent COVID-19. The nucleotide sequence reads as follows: TGTGCCAGCAGCCAAGTTGTAGGGAGAAATTCACCCCTCCACTTT. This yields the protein CASSQVVGRNSPLHF.